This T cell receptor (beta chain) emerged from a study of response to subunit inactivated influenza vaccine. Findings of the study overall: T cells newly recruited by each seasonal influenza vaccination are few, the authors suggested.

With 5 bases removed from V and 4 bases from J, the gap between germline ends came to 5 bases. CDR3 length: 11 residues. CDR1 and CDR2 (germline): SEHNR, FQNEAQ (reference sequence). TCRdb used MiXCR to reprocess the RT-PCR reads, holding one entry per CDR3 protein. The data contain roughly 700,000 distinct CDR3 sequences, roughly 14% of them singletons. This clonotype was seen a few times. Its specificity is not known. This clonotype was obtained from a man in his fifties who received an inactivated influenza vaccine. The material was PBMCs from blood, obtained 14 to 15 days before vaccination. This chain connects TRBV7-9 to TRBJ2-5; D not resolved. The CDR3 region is CASSPVETQYF. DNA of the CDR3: TGTGCCAGCAGCCCCGTAGAGACCCAGTACTTC.